These T cell receptor beta chains were read from a single sample in a study of blood T cell repertoires in COVID-19. Profiled with immunoSEQ multiplex PCR; TCRdb holds only in-frame clones, not every one. The table records some 250,000 clones, over 80% of them present only once. Sequences were obtained from peripheral blood. These receptors were taken from a young man who had recovered from COVID-19. The CDR3 runs from the conserved cysteine through the conserved F or W. D genes are given only for firm matches. The size entry is marked missing in some rows and otherwise reads once, few, many or a size class.

d_gene | abundance | j_gene | v_gene | CDR3aa | CDR3nt
. | . | TRBJ1-1 | TRBV5-1 | CASSLDSGANTEAFF | TGCGCCAGCAGCTTGGATTCGGGAGCGAACACTGAAGCTTTCTTT
. | . | TRBJ2-5 | TRBV2 | CASGPNREVGETQYF | TGTGCCAGCGGGCCAAACAGGGAAGTAGGAGAGACCCAGTACTTC
. | many | TRBJ1-6 | TRBV6-4 | CASSDSSREGSPLHF | TGTGCCAGCAGTGACTCCTCCAGGGAGGGTTCACCCCTCCACTTT
TRBD1 | . | TRBJ2-2 | TRBV2 | CAILSTGTGATGELFF | TGTGCCATCCTCTCGACCGGGACAGGGGCGACCGGGGAGCTGTTTTTT
TRBD1 | . | TRBJ1-6 | TRBV27 | CASSWRQGSYNSPLHF | TGTGCCAGCAGCTGGAGACAGGGCTCCTATAATTCACCCCTCCACTTT
. | . | TRBJ2-3 | TRBV7-2 | CASSSPPGADTQYF | TGTGCCAGCAGCTCGCCCCCAGGGGCAGATACGCAGTATTTT
TRBD2 | once | TRBJ2-2 | TRBV24-1 | CAAGGANTGELFF | TGTGCCGCGGGGGGCGCGAACACCGGGGAGCTGTTTTTT
TRBD2 | . | TRBJ2-5 | TRBV5-5 | CASTPWGGQETQYF | TGTGCCAGCACCCCGTGGGGGGGTCAAGAGACCCAGTACTTC
TRBD1 | . | TRBJ2-1 | TRBV7-2 | CASSLGGQGATGEQFF | TGTGCCAGCAGCTTAGGGGGACAGGGGGCGACTGGTGAGCAGTTCTTC
TRBD1 | . | TRBJ2-5 | TRBV28 | CASSLYRTGSQETQYF | TGTGCCAGCAGTTTATACCGGACAGGGAGTCAAGAGACCCAGTACTTC
. | . | TRBJ1-5 | TRBV11-2 | CASSLGGQGQTSNQPQHF | TGTGCCAGCAGCTTGGGCGGTCAGGGTCAGACGAGCAATCAGCCCCAGCATTTT
. | . | TRBJ1-1 | TRBV18 | CASSPPRANTEAFF | TGTGCCAGCTCACCACCGAGGGCGAACACTGAAGCTTTCTTT
TRBD2 | . | TRBJ2-1 | TRBV7-2 | CASSITSLLADSYNEQFF | TGTGCCAGCAGCATAACCAGCCTACTAGCGGACTCCTACAATGAGCAGTTCTTC
. | once | TRBJ1-1 | TRBV2 | CASSEGAGMNTEAFF | TGTGCCAGCAGTGAAGGGGCAGGAATGAACACTGAAGCTTTCTTT
. | . | TRBJ2-5 | TRBV7-2 | CASRSGGQETQYF | TGTGCCAGCAGATCAGGGGGGCAAGAGACCCAGTACTTC
TRBD1 | . | TRBJ2-7 | TRBV6-5 | CASGLGTGFLYEQYF | TGTGCCAGCGGCCTCGGGACAGGGTTTTTATACGAGCAGTACTTC
. | . | TRBJ2-5 | TRBV7-3 | CASSLSGSYQETQYF | TGTGCCAGCAGCTTAAGCGGCAGCTACCAAGAGACCCAGTACTTC
. | . | TRBJ1-5 | TRBV5-4 | CASSLGGASPNQPQHF | TGTGCCAGCAGCTTGGGTGGGGCGAGCCCCAATCAGCCCCAGCATTTT
TRBD2 | . | TRBJ2-1 | TRBV6-5 | CASSYSGAGGPHEQFF | TGTGCCAGCAGTTACTCGGGTGCGGGGGGGCCCCATGAGCAGTTCTTC
. | . | TRBJ1-3 | TRBV6-1 | CASSEPPGYTIYF | TGTGCCAGCAGTGAACCCCCCGGGTACACCATATATTTT
. | once | TRBJ2-6 | TRBV15 | CATSRAPGSGANVLTF | TGTGCCACCAGCAGAGCGCCAGGCTCTGGGGCCAACGTCCTGACTTTC
TRBD1 | . | TRBJ2-2 | TRBV3-1/TRBV3-2 | CASSKQGPRGELFF | TGTGCCAGCAGCAAACAGGGGCCTAGAGGGGAGCTGTTTTTT
TRBD1 | . | TRBJ1-3 | TRBV6-6 | CASSLTGVGNTIYF | TGTGCCAGCAGTTTAACAGGGGTCGGAAACACCATATATTTT
. | . | TRBJ2-6 | TRBV19 | CASSGGTVAVLTF | TGTGCCAGTAGTGGAGGGACAGTTGCTGTCCTGACTTTC
. | . | TRBJ1-3 | TRBV12-5 | CASGRGYSGNTIYF | TGTGCTAGTGGTCGGGGATACTCTGGAAACACCATATATTTT
TRBD2 | . | TRBJ2-1 | TRBV11-2 | CASSLGGSSGGGYNEQFF | TGTGCCAGCAGCTTAGGAGGAAGTAGCGGGGGGGGATACAATGAGCAGTTCTTC
TRBD1 | . | TRBJ1-6 | TRBV5-4 | CASSWDRANNSPLHF | TGTGCCAGCAGCTGGGACAGGGCCAATAATTCACCCCTCCACTTT
. | few | TRBJ2-3 | TRBV4-2 | CASSQEMGRGADTQYF | TGTGCCAGCAGCCAGGAGATGGGGAGGGGGGCAGATACGCAGTATTTT
. | . | TRBJ1-3 | TRBV9 | CASSEITGPGNTIYF | TGTGCCAGCAGCGAAATCACAGGGCCCGGAAACACCATATATTTT
TRBD1 | . | TRBJ1-1 | TRBV19 | CASMREAQGDYEAFF | TGTGCCAGTATGAGAGAGGCACAGGGGGACTATGAAGCTTTCTTT
TRBD1 | . | TRBJ1-4 | TRBV5-1 | CASSRDSRNEKLFF | TGCGCCAGCAGCAGGGACAGTAGGAATGAAAAACTGTTTTTT
TRBD1 | . | TRBJ2-7 | TRBV10-3 | CAISEVLGQANANQYF | TGTGCCATCAGTGAGGTGCTGGGACAGGCTAATGCTAATCAGTACTTC
. | . | TRBJ2-7 | TRBV6-5 | CASSYSGTFGYEQYF | TGTGCCAGCAGTTACTCCGGGACTTTCGGCTACGAGCAGTACTTC
. | . | TRBJ1-1 | TRBV12-3/TRBV12-4 | CASLANGQLAFF | TGTGCCAGCCTAGCTAACGGACAGTTGGCTTTCTTT
. | . | TRBJ2-5 | TRBV18 | CASSPPRGETQYF | TGTGCCAGCTCACCACCGAGGGGGGAGACCCAGTACTTC
. | . | TRBJ1-1 | TRBV3-1/TRBV3-2 | CASSPRWNTEAFF | TGTGCCAGCAGCCCCAGGTGGAACACTGAAGCTTTCTTT
. | . | TRBJ2-3 | TRBV3-1/TRBV3-2 | CASSPHTDTQYF | TGTGCCAGCAGCCCCCACACAGATACGCAGTATTTT
TRBD1 | . | TRBJ1-2 | TRBV9 | CASSPGPGGFFDGYTF | TGTGCCAGCAGCCCAGGTCCAGGGGGATTTTTTGATGGCTACACCTTC
TRBD2 | . | TRBJ2-5 | TRBV28 | CASSTRQRGGQETQYF | TGTGCCAGCAGCACCCGGCAGCGGGGGGGACAAGAGACCCAGTACTTC
. | few | TRBJ2-5 | TRBV15 | CATSRDSPGGGETQYF | TGTGCCACCAGCAGAGATTCCCCCGGGGGTGGGGAGACCCAGTACTTC
. | . | TRBJ2-3 | TRBV7-6 | CASSLGTRDTQYF | TGTGCCAGCAGCTTAGGAACTAGAGATACGCAGTATTTT
TRBD2 | . | TRBJ2-5 | TRBV18 | CASSGTSGQETQYF | TGTGCCAGCTCCGGGACTAGCGGCCAAGAGACCCAGTACTTC
. | . | TRBJ1-5 | TRBV25-1 | CASSYTGNQPQHF | TGTGCCAGCAGTTATACAGGCAATCAGCCCCAGCATTTT
TRBD1 | . | TRBJ2-2 | TRBV18 | CASSPSHGTGTGELFF | TGTGCCAGCTCACCATCCCACGGGACAGGTACCGGGGAGCTGTTTTTT